This T cell receptor beta chain was captured by sequencing in a study of T cells after yellow fever vaccination. Study details: Any fraction with a low cell number was prepared using SMART-Seq v4 Ultra Low Input.

Trimming removed 2 bases from V and 6 bases from J, with 8 bases in between. The CDR3 runs 13 residues. From germline, CDR1 is MGHDK and CDR2 SYGVNS. Findings and caveats of the study: Booster sampling recovered most clones from primary vaccination (roughly 96% CD4, approximately 90% CD8).

TCRdb ran MiXCR on the 5' RACE reads and lists one entry per CDR3 protein. The repertoire holds about 630,000 distinct CDR3 sequences, with roughly an eighth as singletons. With regard to this clonotype: No antigen is known for it.

The rearrangement links TRBV25-1 to TRBJ2-4; D remains ambiguous. The source was PBMCs, collected on the day of the yellow fever booster vaccination. The sequence derives from a man aged 30 to 39 who received the YFV17D yellow fever vaccine. Here the CDR3 DNA reads TGTGCCAGCAGTGAAGGGTGGGGAAACATTCAGTACTTC. This translates into CASSEGWGNIQYF.